This is a list of T cell receptor beta chains from one sample in a study of T cells after yellow fever vaccination. TCRdb recomputed calls from the 5' RACE reads with MiXCR, one row per CDR3 protein. The sample includes just under 600,000 distinct CDR3 sequences, around an eighth of them seen just once. The specimen was PBMCs, collected on the day of the yellow fever booster vaccination. These receptors were taken from a man under 40 who received the YFV17D yellow fever vaccine. CDR3s include the opening cysteine and the closing phenylalanine or tryptophan. D genes are given only for firm matches. Clone size is stated in some rows and not others, as once, few, many or a class when expanded.

V,J,D,size,DNA,CDR3
TRBV30,TRBJ1-2,.,.,TGTGCCTGGAGTTTCCGGGCCCCAACTGGCTACACCTTC,CAWSFRAPTGYTF
TRBV4-2,TRBJ2-2,.,few,TGTGCCAGCAGCCAAGTGTCGGGAGTGGAGACCGGGGAGCTGTTTTTT,CASSQVSGVETGELFF
TRBV7-9,TRBJ2-7,TRBD1,.,TGTGCCAGCAGATCCGGGACAGAAACCTACGAGCAGTACTTC,CASRSGTETYEQYF
TRBV5-8,TRBJ2-5,.,few,TGTGCCAGCAGTTCAGGGTTCCGAGAGACCCAGTACTTC,CASSSGFRETQYF
TRBV12-3/TRBV12-4,TRBJ1-2,.,few,TGTGCCAGCAGTGTCGATATCTCTAACTATGGCTACACCTTC,CASSVDISNYGYTF
TRBV29-1,TRBJ2-5,.,.,TGCACTGGGTCTCAGGTCGGGGAGACCCAGTACTTC,CTGSQVGETQYF
TRBV28,TRBJ2-3,TRBD2,few,TGTGCCAGCAGTTTATTAGCGGGGCTCACAGATACGCAGTATTTT,CASSLLAGLTDTQYF
TRBV7-2,TRBJ2-3,.,.,TGTGCCAGCAGCTTAGCGCCCGGGGTTTTCACAGATACGCAGTATTTT,CASSLAPGVFTDTQYF
TRBV10-3,TRBJ2-3,.,few,TGTGCCATCAGTGCTAGGGGATTTAATACAGATACGCAGTATTTT,CAISARGFNTDTQYF
TRBV16,TRBJ2-7,.,.,TGTGCCAGCAGCCCACCCGATGGGGGCGAGCAGTACTTC,CASSPPDGGEQYF